The T cell receptor beta chain under discussion was sequenced for a study of cytomegalovirus exposure and HLA in healthy donors. Study-wide findings and caveats: Per published accounts, TCR beta sequences correctly predicted the HLA-A and HLA-B alleles of most subjects.

V shed 5 bases and J 5 bases; nucleotides not matched to a gene: 6. The CDR3 length is 13 residues. Germline CDR1 is KGHSH and CDR2 is LQKENI. The PCR employed 60 Vbeta primers together with 13 Jbeta primers. The protocol was immunoSEQ multiplex PCR, while the TCRdb copy is restricted to in-frame clones and leaves out a portion. The profile shows roughly 120,000 clones, around 81% of them singletons. This clone appeared once. Its antigen is undetermined. This chain links TRBV18 with TRBJ2-7; TRBD2 agrees at 7 bases. This TCR came from a woman aged 30 to 39 in good health and CMV-seronegative. Sequenced: PBMCs. The CDR3, as DNA: TGTGCCAGCTCAAGGCCGGGAGGCGACGAGCAGTACTTC. Its translation: CASSRPGGDEQYF.